This T cell receptor (beta chain) appears in the sequencing data of a study of beta chain features in type 1 diabetes. General observations from the study: For patients, the naive, central memory and Treg TCRB repertoires appeared more alike than for healthy donors.

Naive, central memory, regulatory and stem cell-like memory cells within the CD4+ compartment were sorted using CD45RO/CCR7/CD25/CD127/CD95/CD27. Expressed TCRB transcripts were sequenced because the entire RNA isolate underwent reverse transcription. The method was immunoSEQ multiplex PCR; TCRdb's version includes in-frame clones alone and lacks a portion of them. The table lists 300,000 to 400,000 clones, roughly 12% of them singletons. As concerns this clone: Antigen: not known.

Trimming stripped 8 bases from V and 1 base from J, with 11 bases between. The CDR3 covers 13 residues. The V gene's germline CDR1 is MNHEY and CDR2 SMNVEV (reference sequence). Source material: naive CD4+ T cells from blood. This TCR derives from a man between 18 and 29 years old in good health. This rearrangement joins TRBV27 to TRBJ1-1; no definite D call. CDR3 sequence reads: CASGWEGNTEAFF. CDR3 bases: TGTGCCAGCGGCTGGGAGGGGAACACTGAAGCTTTCTTT.